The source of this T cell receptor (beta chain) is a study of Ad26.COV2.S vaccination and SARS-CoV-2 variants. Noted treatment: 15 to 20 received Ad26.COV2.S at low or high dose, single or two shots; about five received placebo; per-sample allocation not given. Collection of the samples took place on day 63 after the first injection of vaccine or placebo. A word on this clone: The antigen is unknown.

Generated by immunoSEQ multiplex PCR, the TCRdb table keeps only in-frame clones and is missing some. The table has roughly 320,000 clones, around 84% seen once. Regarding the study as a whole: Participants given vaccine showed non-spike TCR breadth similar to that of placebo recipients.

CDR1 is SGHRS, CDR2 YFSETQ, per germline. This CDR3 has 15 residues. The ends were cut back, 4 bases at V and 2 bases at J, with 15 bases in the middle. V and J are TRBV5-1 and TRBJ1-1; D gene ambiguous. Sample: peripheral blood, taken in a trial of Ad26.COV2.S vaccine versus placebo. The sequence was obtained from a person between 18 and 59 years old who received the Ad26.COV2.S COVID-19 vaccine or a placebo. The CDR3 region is CASSLAVRANTEAFF. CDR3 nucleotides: TGCGCCAGCAGCCTCGCGGTTAGGGCAAACACTGAAGCTTTCTTT.